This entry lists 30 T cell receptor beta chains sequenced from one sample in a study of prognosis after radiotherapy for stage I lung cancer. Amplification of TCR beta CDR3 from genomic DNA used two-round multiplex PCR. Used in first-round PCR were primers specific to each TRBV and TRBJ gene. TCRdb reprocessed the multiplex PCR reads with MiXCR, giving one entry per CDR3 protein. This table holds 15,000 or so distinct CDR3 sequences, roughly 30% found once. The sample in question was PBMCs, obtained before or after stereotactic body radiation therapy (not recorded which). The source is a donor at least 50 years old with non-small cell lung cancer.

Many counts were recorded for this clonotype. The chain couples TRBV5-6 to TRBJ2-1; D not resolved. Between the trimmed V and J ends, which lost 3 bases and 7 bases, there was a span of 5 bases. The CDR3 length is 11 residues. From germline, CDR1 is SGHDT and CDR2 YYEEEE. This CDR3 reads CASSYRNEQFF. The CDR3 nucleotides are TGTGCCAGCAGCTATAGGAATGAGCAGTTCTTC.

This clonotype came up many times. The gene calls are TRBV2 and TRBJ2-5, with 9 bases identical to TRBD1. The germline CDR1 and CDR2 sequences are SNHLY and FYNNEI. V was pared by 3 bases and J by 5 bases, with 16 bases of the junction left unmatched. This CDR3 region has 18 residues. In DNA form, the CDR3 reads TGTGCCAGCAGTGATCCGGACAGGGGCATACTCCCTGGGGAGACCCAGTACTTC. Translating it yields CASSDPDRGILPGETQYF.

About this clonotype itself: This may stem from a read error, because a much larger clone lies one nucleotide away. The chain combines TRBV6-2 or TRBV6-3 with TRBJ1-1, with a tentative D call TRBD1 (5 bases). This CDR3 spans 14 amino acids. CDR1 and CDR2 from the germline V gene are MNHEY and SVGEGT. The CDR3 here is CACSYSLGGTGAFF. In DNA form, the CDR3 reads TGTGCCTGCAGTTACTCGTTGGGGGGAACTGGAGCTTTCTTT.

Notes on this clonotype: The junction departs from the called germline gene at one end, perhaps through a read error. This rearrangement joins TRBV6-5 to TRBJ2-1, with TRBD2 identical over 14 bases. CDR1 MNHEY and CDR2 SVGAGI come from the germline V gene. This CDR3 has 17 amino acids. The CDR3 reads CASSSGTSGGDSDEQFF. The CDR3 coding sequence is TGCGCCAGCAGTTCCGGGACTAGCGGGGGAGATTCGGATGAGCAGTTCTTC.

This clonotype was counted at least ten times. The CDR3 coding sequence is TGTGCCAGCAGCCAAGATCCGGCGGTTCCGGGCCCAGAGACCCAGTACTTC. Protein: CASSQDPAVPGPETQYF. The rearrangement links TRBV3-2 to TRBJ2-5; the DNA was not used to check the table's D call, TRBD2. TRBV3-2 is listed as a pseudogene. CDR3 length: 17 residues.

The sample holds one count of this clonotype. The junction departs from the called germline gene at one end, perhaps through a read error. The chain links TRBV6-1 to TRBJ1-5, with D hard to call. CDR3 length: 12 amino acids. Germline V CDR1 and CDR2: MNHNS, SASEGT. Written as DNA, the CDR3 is TGTGCCATCGCGGTGAGTAATCAGCACCAGCATTTT. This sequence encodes CAIAVSNQHQHF.

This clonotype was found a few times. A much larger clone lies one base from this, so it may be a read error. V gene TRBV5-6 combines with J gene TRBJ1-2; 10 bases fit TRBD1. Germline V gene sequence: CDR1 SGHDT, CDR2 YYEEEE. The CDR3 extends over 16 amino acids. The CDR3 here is CASSSDRGSFNCGYTF. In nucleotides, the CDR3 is TGTGCCAGCAGCTCGGACAGGGGGAGCTTTAACTGTGGCTACACCTTC.

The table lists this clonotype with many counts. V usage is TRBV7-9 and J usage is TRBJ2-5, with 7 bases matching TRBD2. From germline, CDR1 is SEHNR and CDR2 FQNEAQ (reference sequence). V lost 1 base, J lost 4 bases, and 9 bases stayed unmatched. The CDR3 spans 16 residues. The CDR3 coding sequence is TGTGCCAGCAGCTTAGTAGTGGGAGGGCCGGGAGAGACCCAGTACTTC. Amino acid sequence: CASSLVVGGPGETQYF.

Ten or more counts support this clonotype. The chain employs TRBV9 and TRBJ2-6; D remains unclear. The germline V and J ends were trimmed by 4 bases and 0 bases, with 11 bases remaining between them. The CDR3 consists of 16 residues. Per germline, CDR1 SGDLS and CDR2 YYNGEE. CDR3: CASSSDRSSGANVLTF. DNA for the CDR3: TGTGCCAGCAGCTCAGACCGTTCCTCTGGGGCCAACGTCCTGACTTTC. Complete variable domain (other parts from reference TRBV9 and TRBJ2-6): DSGVTQTPKHLITATGQRVTLRCSPRSGDLSVYWYQQSLDQGLQFLIQYYNGEERAKGNILERFSAQQFPDLHSELNLSSLELGDSALYFCASSSDRSSGANVLTFGAGSRLTVL.

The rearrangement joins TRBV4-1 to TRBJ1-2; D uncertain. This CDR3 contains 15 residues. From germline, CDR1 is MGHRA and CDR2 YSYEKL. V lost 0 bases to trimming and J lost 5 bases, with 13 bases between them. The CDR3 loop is CASSQERNAGYGYTF. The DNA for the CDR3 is TGCGCCAGCAGCCAAGAAAGGAATGCGGGGTATGGCTACACCTTC.

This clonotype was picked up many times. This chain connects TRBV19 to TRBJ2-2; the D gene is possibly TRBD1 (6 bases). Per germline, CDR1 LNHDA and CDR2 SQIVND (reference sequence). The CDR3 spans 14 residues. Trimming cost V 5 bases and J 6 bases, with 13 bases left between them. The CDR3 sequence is CASSALDRSGELFF. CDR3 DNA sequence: TGTGCCAGTAGTGCCCTCGACAGGTCCGGGGAGCTGTTTTTT.

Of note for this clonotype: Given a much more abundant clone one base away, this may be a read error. The CDR3 region is CASSNRDMRSRTDTQYF. DNA for the CDR3: TGTGCCAGCAGCAACCGGGACATGCGATCTCGCACAGATACGCAGTATTTT. The rearrangement joins TRBV5-6 to TRBJ2-3; TRBD1 might be the D (6 bases). Germline V lookup: CDR1 SGHDT, CDR2 YYEEEE. The germline V and J ends were trimmed by 4 bases and 1 base, with 19 bases remaining between them. CDR3 length equals 17 residues. The whole variable domain, remainder taken from reference TRBV5-6 and TRBJ2-3, is DAGVTQSPTHLIKTRGQQVTLRCSPKSGHDTVSWYQQALGQGPQFIFQYYEEEERQRGNFPDRFSGHQFPNYSSELNVNALLLGDSALYLCASSNRDMRSRTDTQYFGPGTRLTVL.

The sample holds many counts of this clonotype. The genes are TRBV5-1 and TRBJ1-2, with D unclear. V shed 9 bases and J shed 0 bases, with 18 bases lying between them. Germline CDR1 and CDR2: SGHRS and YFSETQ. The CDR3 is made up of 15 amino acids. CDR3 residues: CATREEVSPNYGYTF. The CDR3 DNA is TGCGCCACCCGAGAGGAGGTCAGCCCTAACTATGGCTACACCTTC.

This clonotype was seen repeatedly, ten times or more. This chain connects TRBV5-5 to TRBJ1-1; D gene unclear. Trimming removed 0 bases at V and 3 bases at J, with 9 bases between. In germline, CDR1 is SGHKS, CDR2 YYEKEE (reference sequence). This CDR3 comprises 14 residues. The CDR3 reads CASSLELVDTEAFF. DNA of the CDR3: TGTGCCAGCAGCTTGGAGTTGGTGGACACTGAAGCTTTCTTT.

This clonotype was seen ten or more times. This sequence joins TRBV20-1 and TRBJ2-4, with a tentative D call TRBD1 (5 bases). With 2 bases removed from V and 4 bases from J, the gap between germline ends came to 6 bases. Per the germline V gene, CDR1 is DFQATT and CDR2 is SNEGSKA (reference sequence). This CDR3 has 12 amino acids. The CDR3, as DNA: TGCAGTGCTAGATCAGGGAAAAACATTCAGTACTTC. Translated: CSARSGKNIQYF.

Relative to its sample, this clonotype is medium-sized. This CDR3 reads CASSLVRGPEQYF. In nucleotides, the CDR3 is TGTGCCAGCAGCTTAGTACGCGGTCCGGAGCAGTACTTC. This sequence joins TRBV7-9 and TRBJ2-7, with D hard to call. V was shortened by 1 base and J by 7 bases, with 11 bases between the two germline ends. CDR3 length equals 13 residues. The germline V gene has CDR1 SEHNR and CDR2 FQNEAQ (reference sequence).

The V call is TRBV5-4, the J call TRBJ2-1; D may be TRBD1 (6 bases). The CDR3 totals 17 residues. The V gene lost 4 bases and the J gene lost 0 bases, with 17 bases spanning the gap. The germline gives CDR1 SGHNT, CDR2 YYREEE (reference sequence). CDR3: CASSPMGASFSYNEQFF. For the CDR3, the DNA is TGTGCCAGCAGCCCCATGGGGGCGAGCTTCTCCTACAATGAGCAGTTCTTC.

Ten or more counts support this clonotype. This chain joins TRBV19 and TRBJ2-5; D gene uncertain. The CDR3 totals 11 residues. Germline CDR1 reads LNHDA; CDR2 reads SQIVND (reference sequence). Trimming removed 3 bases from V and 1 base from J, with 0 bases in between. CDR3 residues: CASSIQETQYF. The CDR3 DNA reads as TGTGCCAGTAGTATCCAAGAGACCCAGTACTTC.

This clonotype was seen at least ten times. CDR3 sequence reads: CASSRSDTQYF. The DNA for the CDR3 is TGTGCCAGCAGCCGGTCGGATACGCAGTATTTT. The chain joins TRBV3-1 to TRBJ2-3; D not certain. The CDR3 covers 11 residues. Germline V gene lookup returns CDR1 LGHDT and CDR2 YNNKEL (reference sequence). V was clipped by 4 bases and J by 6 bases, with 5 bases between them.

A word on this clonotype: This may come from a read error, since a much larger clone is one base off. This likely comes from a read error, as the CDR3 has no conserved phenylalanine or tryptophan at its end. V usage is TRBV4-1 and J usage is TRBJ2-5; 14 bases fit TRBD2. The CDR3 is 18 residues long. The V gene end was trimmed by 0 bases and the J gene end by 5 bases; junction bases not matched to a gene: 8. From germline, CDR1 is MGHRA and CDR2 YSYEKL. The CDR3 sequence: CASSQDPGLAGVEETQYL. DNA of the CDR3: TGCGCCAGCAGCCAAGACCCGGGACTAGCGGGAGTCGAGGAGACCCAGTACCTC.

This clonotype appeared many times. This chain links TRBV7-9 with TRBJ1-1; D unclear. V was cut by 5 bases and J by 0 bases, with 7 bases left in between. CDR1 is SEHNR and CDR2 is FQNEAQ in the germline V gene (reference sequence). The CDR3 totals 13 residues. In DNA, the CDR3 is TGTGCCAGCAGCACCCGAATGAACACTGAAGCTTTCTTT. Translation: CASSTRMNTEAFF.

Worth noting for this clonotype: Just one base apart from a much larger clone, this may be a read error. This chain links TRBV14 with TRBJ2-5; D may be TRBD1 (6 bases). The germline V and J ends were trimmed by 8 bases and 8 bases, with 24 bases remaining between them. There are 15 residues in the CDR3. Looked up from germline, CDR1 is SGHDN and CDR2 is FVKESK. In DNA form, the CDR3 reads TGTGCCAGCTCCTACCAGGGGTTCATCGGAGATACCCAGTACTTC. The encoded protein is CASSYQGFIGDTQYF.

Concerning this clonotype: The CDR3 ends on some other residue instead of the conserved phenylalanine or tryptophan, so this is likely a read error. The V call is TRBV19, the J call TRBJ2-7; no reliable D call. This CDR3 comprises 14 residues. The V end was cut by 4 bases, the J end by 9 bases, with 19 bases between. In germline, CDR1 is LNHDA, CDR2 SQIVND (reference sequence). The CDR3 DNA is TGTGCCAGTAGTACAAAAGCGCAAGGGCCAGGGCAGTACTAC. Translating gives CASSTKAQGPGQYY.

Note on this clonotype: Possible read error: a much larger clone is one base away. The CDR3 sequence: CASSLTLGTQYF. The CDR3 DNA reads as TGTGCCAGCAGCCTGACCCTGGGGACCCAGTACTTC. V is TRBV5-6 and J is TRBJ2-5, with D unresolved. CDR1 is SGHDT, CDR2 YYEEEE, per germline. This CDR3 spans 12 amino acids. Trimming left V 4 bases short and J 7 bases short, with 11 bases between.

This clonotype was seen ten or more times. For the CDR3, the DNA is TGCGCCAGCAGCTTGGGGCCTACCGGACTAGCGGGAGATGAGACCCAGTACTTC. Translation: CASSLGPTGLAGDETQYF. V and J are TRBV5-1 and TRBJ2-5; 13 positions agree with TRBD2. This CDR3 contains 18 residues. After removal of 0 bases from V and 5 bases from J, the junction contained 10 bases not matched to a gene. The germline V gene has CDR1 SGHRS and CDR2 YFSETQ.

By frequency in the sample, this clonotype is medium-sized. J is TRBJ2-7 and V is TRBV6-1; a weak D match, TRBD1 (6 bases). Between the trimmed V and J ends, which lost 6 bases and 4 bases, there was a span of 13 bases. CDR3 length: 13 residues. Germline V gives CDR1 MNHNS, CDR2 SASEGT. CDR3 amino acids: CASSSGQSYEQYF. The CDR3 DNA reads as TGTGCCAGCAGCTCCGGACAGAGTTACGAGCAGTACTTC.

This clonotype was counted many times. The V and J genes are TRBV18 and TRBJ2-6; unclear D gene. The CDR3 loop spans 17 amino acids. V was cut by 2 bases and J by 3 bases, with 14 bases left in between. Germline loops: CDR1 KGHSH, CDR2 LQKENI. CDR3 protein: CASSPSAVPFGANVLTF. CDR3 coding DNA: TGTGCCAGCTCACCATCGGCAGTCCCATTTGGGGCCAACGTCCTGACTTTC.

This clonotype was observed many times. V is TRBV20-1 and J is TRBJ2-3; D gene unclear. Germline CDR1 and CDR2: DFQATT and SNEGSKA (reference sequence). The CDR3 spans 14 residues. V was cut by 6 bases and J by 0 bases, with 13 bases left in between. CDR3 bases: TGCAGTGCACAGCCCGCCCCTAGCACAGATACGCAGTATTTT. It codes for CSAQPAPSTDTQYF.

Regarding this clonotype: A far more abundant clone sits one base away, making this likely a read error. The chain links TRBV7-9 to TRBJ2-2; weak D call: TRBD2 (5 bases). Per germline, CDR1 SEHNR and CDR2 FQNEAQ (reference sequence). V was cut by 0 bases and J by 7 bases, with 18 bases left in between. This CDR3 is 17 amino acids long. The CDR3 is CASSLAGRLGGIGELFF. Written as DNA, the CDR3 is TGTGCCAGCAGCTTAGCGGGGAGACTCGGAGGTATCGGGGAGCTGTTTTTT.

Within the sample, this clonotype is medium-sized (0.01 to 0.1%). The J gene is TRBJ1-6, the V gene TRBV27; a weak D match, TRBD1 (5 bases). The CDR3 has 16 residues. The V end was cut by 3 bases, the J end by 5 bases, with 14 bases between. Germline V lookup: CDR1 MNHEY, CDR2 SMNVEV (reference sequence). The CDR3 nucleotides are TGTGCCAGCAGTTTGGCGGGGGGTACCAATAATTCACCCCTCCACTTT. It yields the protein CASSLAGGTNNSPLHF.